The clone carrying this T cell receptor beta chain was picked up a small number of times. The source of the sample is a study of T-cell memory formation after mild COVID-19. One entry per CDR3 protein, called by TCRdb with MiXCR from the 5' RACE reads. The sample lists roughly 300,000 distinct CDR3 sequences; 8.2% were seen once. V lost 0 bases, J lost 4 bases, and 5 bases stayed unmatched. The V gene's germline CDR1 is SQVTM and CDR2 ANQGSEA. This CDR3 is built from 15 residues. The J gene is TRBJ1-1, the V gene TRBV29-1; 10 bases are a match to TRBD1. The specimen sequenced was PBMCs or a T cell subset sorted from them (not recorded which). The receptor was derived from a man between 18 and 35 years old who had mild COVID-19 (a few samples of this study predate the infection). Cell type and time point are not known. The CDR3 DNA follows: TGCAGCGTTGAAGAACCGGGACAGGGGTTCACTGAAGCTTTCTTT. As protein: CSVEEPGQGFTEAFF.